The 12 T cell receptor beta chains presented below share a single source sample, sequenced in a study of cytomegalovirus exposure and HLA in healthy donors. Produced via immunoSEQ multiplex PCR; TCRdb's table is partial and in-frame only. The data show around 350,000 clones, 75% to 90% seen once. The sample consisted of PBMCs. Receptors originate from a woman aged 18-35 years in good health and CMV-seronegative.

This rearrangement joins TRBV5-1 to TRBJ1-5; the D gene is possibly TRBD1 (6 bases). The germline V and J ends were trimmed by 0 bases and 9 bases, with 16 bases remaining between them. This CDR3 is 15 amino acids long. Looked up from germline, CDR1 is SGHRS and CDR2 is YFSETQ. The CDR3 sequence: CASSLDPGDDRPQHF. In nucleotides, the CDR3 is TGCGCCAGCAGCTTGGATCCAGGGGATGATCGGCCCCAGCATTTT.

As concerns this clone: The sample holds other DNA sequences that translate to the same CDR3. V is TRBV4-1 and J is TRBJ2-5; 8 bases agree with TRBD2. CDR1 and CDR2 (germline): MGHRA, YSYEKL. The CDR3 has 14 residues. The V and J ends lost 4 bases and 2 bases, in that order; junction bases with no gene match: 3. CDR3 amino acids: CASSLPGGQETQYF. CDR3 nucleotide sequence: TGCGCCAGCAGCCTCCCGGGGGGGCAAGAGACCCAGTACTTC.

This clone was seen a handful of times. DNA of the CDR3: TGTGCCAGCAGCCGGGACAGGGGGACCAATGAGCAGTTCTTC. It encodes CASSRDRGTNEQFF. The chain is built from TRBV7-8 and TRBJ2-1; 11 bases map to TRBD1. The length of the CDR3 is 14 residues. Trimming at V came to 5 bases and at J to 6 bases, leaving 3 bases not matched to a gene. CDR1 is SGHVS, CDR2 FQNEAQ, per germline. Full variable domain (missing parts from reference TRBV7-8 and TRBJ2-1): GAGVSQSPRYKVAKRGQDVALRCDPISGHVSLFWYQQALGQGPEFLTYFQNEAQLDKSGLPSDRFFAERPEGSVSTLKIQRTQQEDSAVYLCASSRDRGTNEQFFGPGTRLTVL.

The chain recombines TRBV7-2 with TRBJ2-1; 12 bases match TRBD2. The CDR3 runs to 15 residues. The V and J ends lost 5 bases and 10 bases, in that order; junction bases with no gene match: 9. The germline gives CDR1 SGHTA, CDR2 FQGNSA. The CDR3 sequence: CASSPPSGRAREQFF. For the CDR3, the DNA is TGTGCCAGCAGCCCCCCTAGCGGGAGGGCCAGAGAGCAGTTCTTC.

The chain combines TRBV4-2 with TRBJ1-2, with D tentatively TRBD1 (6 bases). The CDR3 is 16 amino acids. V gave up 3 bases and J gave up 3 bases, with 17 bases separating them. Germline CDR1 and CDR2: LGHNA and YNFKEQ. In nucleotides, the CDR3 is TGTGCCAGCAGCCAGGAATCGAGGGGGAGTGACTATGGCTACACCTTC. Its translation: CASSQESRGSDYGYTF.

V usage is TRBV4-1 and J usage is TRBJ1-5, with D uncertain. Germline assignment: CDR1 MGHRA and CDR2 YSYEKL. The CDR3 is 15 amino acids. Trimming stripped 0 bases from V and 3 bases from J, with 9 bases between. CDR3 protein: CASSQDPTPNQPQHF. Here the CDR3 DNA reads TGCGCCAGCAGCCAAGACCCGACACCCAATCAGCCCCAGCATTTT.

V usage is TRBV5-1 and J usage is TRBJ2-5; 9 bases agree with TRBD2. Per germline, CDR1 SGHRS and CDR2 YFSETQ. CDR3 size: 16 residues. The ends lost 4 bases at V and 3 bases at J; junction bases unmatched: 10. CDR3 bases: TGCGCCAGCAGCCTTTGGGGTCGCGGGAGGGAAGAGACCCAGTACTTC. Protein sequence: CASSLWGRGREETQYF.

The chain couples TRBV29-1 to TRBJ2-1; 7 nucleotides agree with TRBD1. This CDR3 spans 14 amino acids. Germline loops: CDR1 SQVTM, CDR2 ANQGSEA. Trimming took 6 bases from V and 3 from J; bases not matched to a gene: 8. The DNA for the CDR3 is TGCAGCGTGCCGTCGGCAGGGGGCTACAATGAGCAGTTCTTC. Amino acid sequence: CSVPSAGGYNEQFF.

The rearrangement joins TRBV6-5 to TRBJ1-1, with D tentatively TRBD1 (6 bases). There are 13 residues in the CDR3. CDR1 is MNHEY and CDR2 is SVGAGI in the germline V gene. Trimming removed 7 bases from V and 0 bases from J, with 9 bases in between. The CDR3: CASTGTLNTEAFF. The CDR3 nucleotides are TGTGCCAGCACCGGGACATTGAACACTGAAGCTTTCTTT.

As for this clone: One end of the junction is discordant with germline, which a read error may explain. The chain has TRBV7-9 and TRBJ2-7; 8 nucleotides align to TRBD2. CDR3 size: 16 residues. Germline CDR1 is SEHNR and CDR2 is FQNEAQ (reference sequence). The DNA for the CDR3 is TGTGCCAGCAGCCTAGCGGGCGGGGGACCTTCCTACGAGCAGTACTTC. It is translated as CASSLAGGGPSYEQYF.

V gene TRBV7-9 combines with J gene TRBJ2-1, with D possibly TRBD1 on 6 matching bases. Germline V CDR1 and CDR2: SEHNR, FQNEAQ (reference sequence). The CDR3 runs 14 residues. Trimming shortened V by 7 bases and J by 0 bases, and 10 bases separated the two germline ends. The CDR3 coding sequence is TGTGCCAGCAAGCAGGGGAGCTCCTACAATGAGCAGTTCTTC. It translates to CASKQGSSYNEQFF.

This clone was recorded only once. The rearrangement joins TRBV7-8 to TRBJ1-1; D not resolved. Looked up from germline, CDR1 is SGHVS and CDR2 is FQNEAQ. V dropped 4 bases and J dropped 4 bases, with 13 bases sitting between them. The CDR3 has 14 amino acids. The CDR3 here is CASSYSRVGTEAFF. The CDR3 DNA is TGTGCCAGCAGCTATAGTCGGGTGGGCACTGAAGCTTTCTTT.